These 24 T cell receptor beta chains were all obtained from the same sample, sequenced in a study of CD8+ T cells in alopecia areata. As to treatment: oral pan-JAK inhibitor, 5-10 mg twice daily. Reverse transcription of extracted RNA yielded cDNA, which provided the sequencing template. The repertoire was sequenced with immunoSEQ multiplex PCR; TCRdb's copy has only in-frame clones and lacks some. The data show 95,000 to 150,000 clones, roughly 55% seen once. Sequencing was performed on CD4+ T cells sorted from blood, taken at week 4, from a patient treated with tofacitinib. Receptors originate from a human donor with alopecia areata.

This clone was observed at least ten times. The chain links TRBV10-3 to TRBJ2-6; D remains unclear. V lost 10 bases to trimming and J lost 2 bases, with 9 bases between them. Germline-derived CDR1 and CDR2 are ENHRY and SYGVKD. This CDR3 spans 13 amino acids. CDR3 sequence (DNA): TGTGCCACCCAGGTCGCTGGGGCCAACGTCCTGACTTTC. This translates into CATQVAGANVLTF.

The CDR3 reads CASSRRGSSTDTQYF. DNA of the CDR3: TGTGCCAGCAGTCGGCGGGGGAGCAGCACAGATACGCAGTATTTT. The J gene is TRBJ2-3, the V gene TRBV6-5; 7 nucleotides match TRBD2. V gave up 5 bases and J gave up 0 bases; unmatched junction bases: 5. This CDR3 is 15 amino acids long. Germline-derived CDR1 and CDR2 are MNHEY and SVGAGI.

The table lists this clone with a few counts. This sequence joins TRBV5-1 and TRBJ1-6; the D is unclear. The CDR3 spans 18 residues. V was clipped by 1 base and J by 8 bases, with 22 bases between them. The germline CDR1 and CDR2 sequences are SGHRS and YFSETQ. The CDR3 DNA reads as TGCGCCAGCAGCTTGAGACCGACAAGCTCCTATTCGGATTCACCCCTCCACTTT. This encodes CASSLRPTSSYSDSPLHF.

The table lists this clone with a count of one. This chain connects TRBV28 to TRBJ2-1, with 9 positions matching TRBD2. Germline loops: CDR1 MDHEN, CDR2 SYDVKM. After removal of 5 bases from V and 7 bases from J, the junction contained 9 bases not matched to a gene. This CDR3 has 15 amino acids. CDR3 loop: CASSPAGGSRNEQFF. The CDR3 nucleotides read TGTGCCAGCAGTCCAGCGGGAGGTAGCAGGAATGAGCAGTTCTTC.

This clone was counted between two and nine times. The chain is built from TRBV7-9 and TRBJ2-1; 11 positions agree with TRBD2. Trimming cost V 3 bases and J 5 bases; bases outside gene matches: 3. This CDR3 comprises 15 residues. Germline-derived CDR1 and CDR2 are SEHNR and FQNEAQ (reference sequence). CDR3: CASSFQGLADNEQFF. CDR3 sequence (DNA): TGTGCCAGCAGCTTTCAGGGACTAGCGGACAATGAGCAGTTCTTC.

The V call is TRBV7-3, the J call TRBJ2-2; 8 bases match TRBD2. This CDR3 region has 15 residues. Trimming removed 6 bases from V and 1 base from J; junction bases left unmatched: 4. The germline gives CDR1 SGHTA, CDR2 FQGTGA. CDR3 sequence reads: CASRQGTRNTGELFF. Here the CDR3 DNA reads TGTGCCAGCAGGCAAGGGACTAGGAACACCGGGGAGCTGTTTTTT.

This clone has just one count. CDR3 nucleotides: TGTGCCAGCAGTTCAGGGGCAACTAATGAAAAACTGTTTTTT. Translating it yields CASSSGATNEKLFF. The chain recombines TRBV5-6 with TRBJ1-4; TRBD1 might be the D (6 bases). Germline V gene sequence: CDR1 SGHDT, CDR2 YYEEEE. V was trimmed by 5 bases and J by 0 bases, leaving 8 bases between them. CDR3 size: 14 residues.

CDR3 DNA sequence: TGTGCCACCGGGTTAACAGGGTACGAGCAGTACTTC. It is translated as CATGLTGYEQYF. This chain joins TRBV6-6 and TRBJ2-7; TRBD1 is a possible D gene (6 bases). The CDR3 has 12 amino acids. V was shortened by 10 bases and J by 4 bases, with 14 bases between the two germline ends. CDR1 and CDR2 (germline): MNHNY, SVGAGI (reference sequence).

This clone turned up a few times. V and J are TRBV27 and TRBJ2-5; TRBD1 might be the D (6 bases). Germline V CDR1 and CDR2: MNHEY, SMNVEV (reference sequence). V lost 5 bases and J 4 bases, leaving 14 bases between the germline ends. This CDR3 has 14 amino acids. CDR3: CASSELQGGETQYF. Written as DNA, the CDR3 is TGTGCCAGCAGTGAACTACAGGGTGGAGAGACCCAGTACTTC.

The chain couples TRBV30 to TRBJ1-2; D remains ambiguous. The CDR3 length is 12 residues. V was cut by 1 base and J by 2 bases, with 5 bases left in between. The germline V gene has CDR1 GTSNPN and CDR2 SVGIG (reference sequence). The DNA for the CDR3 is TGTGCCTGGAGTGAAGGAAACTATGGCTACACCTTC. Translation: CAWSEGNYGYTF.

The chain joins TRBV29-1 to TRBJ2-2; the D gene could be TRBD1 or TRBD2 (5 bases each). In germline, CDR1 is SQVTM, CDR2 ANQGSEA. The CDR3 has 11 amino acids. Trimming took 7 bases from V and 9 from J, leaving 12 bases between them. The CDR3 sequence is CSAGTFRELFF. Written as DNA, the CDR3 is TGCAGCGCCGGGACCTTCCGGGAGCTGTTTTTT.

The J gene is TRBJ1-5, the V gene TRBV7-8; the match to TRBD1 covers 9 bases. V was pared by 5 bases and J by 8 bases, with 10 bases of the junction left unmatched. Germline V gene data show CDR1 as SGHVS and CDR2 as FQNEAQ. The CDR3 has 15 amino acids. The CDR3 DNA follows: TGTGCCAGCAGCCTCGGGACAGGGTTGGGGGAGCCCCAGCATTTT. Its protein is CASSLGTGLGEPQHF.

This clone turned up a few times. The rearrangement joins TRBV7-2 to TRBJ2-7; possible D gene TRBD2, 6 bases. Trimming removed 3 bases at V and 3 bases at J, with 12 bases between. In germline, CDR1 is SGHTA, CDR2 FQGNSA. The CDR3 sequence is 14 residues long. CDR3 protein: CASSFGGQSYEQYF. CDR3 DNA sequence: TGTGCCAGCAGCTTCGGGGGTCAGAGCTACGAGCAGTACTTC. Looking up the rest from reference TRBV7-2 and TRBJ2-7 gives the full variable domain: GAGVSQSPSNKVTEKGKDVELRCDPISGHTALYWYRQSLGQGLEFLIYFQGNSAPDKSGLPSDRFSAERTGGSVSTLTIQRTQQEDSAVYLCASSFGGQSYEQYFGPGTRLTVT.

The chain has TRBV11-2 and TRBJ1-1; 8 bases map to TRBD1. The J segment lost 1 base and the V segment lost 0 bases, leaving 7 bases of the junction unmatched. Germline V gives CDR1 SGHAT, CDR2 FQNNGV. The length of the CDR3 is 17 residues. The CDR3 loop reads CASSLDSAGGRNTEAFF. As DNA, the CDR3 is TGTGCCAGCAGCTTAGATTCGGCAGGGGGCAGGAACACTGAAGCTTTCTTT.

This chain uses TRBV9 with TRBJ1-2, with D possibly being TRBD1 (6 bases). Trimming took off 2 bases at V and 6 bases at J, with 17 bases between the two ends. The CDR3 has 15 amino acids. CDR1 and CDR2 from the germline V gene are SGDLS and YYNGEE. CDR3 DNA: TGTGCCAGCAGCGTTGAGGGGGGAACCTCCGATGGCTACACCTTC. Encoded protein: CASSVEGGTSDGYTF.

The J gene is TRBJ2-7, the V gene TRBV30, with 9 bases aligning to TRBD2. The CDR3 loop spans 13 amino acids. CDR1 is GTSNPN and CDR2 is SVGIG in the germline V gene (reference sequence). Unmatched junction bases numbered 0, after V lost 0 bases and J lost 3 bases. CDR3 in DNA: TGTGCCTGGAGTGTACTAGCGGGCTACGAGCAGTACTTC. This codes for CAWSVLAGYEQYF.

This chain uses TRBV9 with TRBJ2-3; 10 positions agree with TRBD2. Germline V lookup: CDR1 SGDLS, CDR2 YYNGEE. This CDR3 has 16 amino acids. The V gene end was trimmed by 0 bases and the J gene end by 4 bases; junction bases not matched to a gene: 5. The CDR3 spells CASSVVGSGGADTQYF. The CDR3 DNA follows: TGTGCCAGCAGCGTAGTAGGGAGCGGGGGGGCAGATACGCAGTATTTT.

The genes are TRBV5-1 and TRBJ2-7, with a tentative D call TRBD2 (6 bases). The CDR3 loop spans 13 amino acids. The V gene lost 4 bases and the J gene lost 1 base, with 9 bases spanning the gap. The germline gives CDR1 SGHRS, CDR2 YFSETQ. For the CDR3, the DNA is TGCGCCAGCAGCGGCGGGAAGTCCTACGAGCAGTACTTC. Its translation: CASSGGKSYEQYF.

The chain carries TRBV18 and TRBJ2-3; 8 positions agree with TRBD2. V was clipped by 4 bases and J by 2 bases; unmatched bases: 11. This CDR3 has 17 residues. Germline CDR1 KGHSH, CDR2 LQKENI. CDR3 sequence: CASSLLQLAEFTDTQYF. The CDR3 DNA reads TGTGCCAGCTCACTTCTCCAACTAGCGGAGTTCACAGATACGCAGTATTTT.

This clone was found once. V usage is TRBV29-1 and J usage is TRBJ2-7, with D perhaps TRBD2 (6 bases). Trimming pared 7 bases from V and 2 bases from J, leaving 24 bases between. This CDR3 is 16 amino acids long. Germline CDR1 and CDR2: SQVTM and ANQGSEA. CDR3 in amino acids: CSALGRGQGGTYEQYF. CDR3 bases: TGCAGCGCCCTCGGACGGGGTCAAGGAGGGACCTACGAGCAGTACTTC.

This clone appeared once. DNA of the CDR3: TGTGCCAGCAGCTTAGCGTCGGGTAGGCAAGAGACCCAGTACTTC. Amino acids: CASSLASGRQETQYF. The genes are TRBV7-2 and TRBJ2-5; the D is unclear. Germline V gene data show CDR1 as SGHTA and CDR2 as FQGNSA. This CDR3 is built from 15 residues. Trimming took 0 bases from V and 2 from J, leaving 10 bases between them.

V and J are TRBV15 and TRBJ1-5; D unresolved. CDR1 and CDR2 (germline): LNHNV, YYDKDF (reference sequence). V lost 0 bases and J lost 0, with 6 bases in between. The CDR3 runs to 15 residues. CDR3 DNA sequence: TGTGCCACCAGCAGAGAGGGAACTAGCAATCAGCCCCAGCATTTT. Residues: CATSREGTSNQPQHF.

In this sample, this clone turned up a few times. V usage is TRBV12-5 and J usage is TRBJ2-5; 9 bases match TRBD1. This CDR3 comprises 15 residues. V dropped 7 bases and J dropped 2; count of bases not matched to a gene: 8. From germline, CDR1 is LGHNT and CDR2 FRNRAP. The CDR3 region has the DNA TGTGCTAGTGCCCCGGGCGGACAGGGGCAAGAGACCCAGTACTTC. It translates to CASAPGGQGQETQYF.

In its sample, this clone was seen once. V usage is TRBV19 and J usage is TRBJ1-5; D call uncertain. Between the trimmed V and J ends, which lost 4 bases and 7 bases, there was a span of 14 bases. Germline lookup yields CDR1 LNHDA and CDR2 SQIVND (reference sequence). This CDR3 has 14 amino acids. The CDR3: CASSTNQDGQPQHF. The CDR3 DNA reads TGTGCCAGTAGTACCAACCAGGACGGGCAGCCCCAGCATTTT.